What follows are 28 T cell receptor beta chains derived from one specimen sequenced in a study of shared clonotypes between healthy human individuals. Some clones are missing from TCRdb's copy, which holds only in-frame ones; the method was immunoSEQ multiplex PCR. The sample holds over 1.4 million clones, approximately 97% seen once. Sequenced: naive CD4+ T cells sorted from blood. Subset indicated: CD45RA+ positively selected. Receptor source: a man between 25 and 39 years old in good health.

The chain recombines TRBV30 with TRBJ1-2, with D maybe TRBD1 (5 bases). The CDR3 contains 13 residues. CDR1 is GTSNPN and CDR2 is SVGIG in the germline V gene (reference sequence). The V and J ends lost 5 bases and 3 bases respectively, with 13 bases between them. The CDR3 DNA is TGTGCCTGGGGAGACGGGGCAGACTATGGCTACACCTTC. Protein: CAWGDGADYGYTF. Together with reference TRBV30 and TRBJ1-2, the CDR3 gives the full variable domain: SQTIHQWPATLVQPVGSPLSLECTVEGTSNPNLYWYRQAAGRGLQLLFYSVGIGQISSEVPQNLSASRPQDRQFILSSKKLLLSDSGFYLCAWGDGADYGYTFGSGTRLTVV.

The chain has TRBV4-1 and TRBJ2-3; tentative D call: TRBD2 (6 bases). Trimming took off 4 bases at V and 0 bases at J, with 14 bases between the two ends. Germline CDR1 MGHRA, CDR2 YSYEKL. The CDR3 covers 16 residues. CDR3 sequence reads: CASSPRASASTDTQYF. The CDR3 bases are TGCGCCAGCAGCCCCCGGGCTAGCGCGAGCACAGATACGCAGTATTTT.

The rearrangement uses TRBV27 and TRBJ2-5, with 7 positions matching TRBD1. The CDR3 runs to 14 residues. The ends lost 7 bases at V and 3 bases at J; junction bases unmatched: 8. Germline CDR1 and CDR2: MNHEY and SMNVEV (reference sequence). The DNA for the CDR3 is TGTGCCAGCAAGCAAGCAGGGGGTAAAGAGACCCAGTACTTC. Its translation is CASKQAGGKETQYF.

On this clone itself: Additional DNA sequences in this sample encode the identical CDR3. This chain joins TRBV18 and TRBJ2-2; no clear D gene. CDR1 and CDR2 from the germline V gene are KGHSH and LQKENI. The CDR3 length is 12 residues. Trimming shortened V by 0 bases and J by 8 bases, and 4 bases separated the two germline ends. CDR3 sequence: CASSPPVGELFF. As DNA, the CDR3 is TGTGCCAGCTCACCACCCGTAGGGGAGCTGTTTTTT.

The chain combines TRBV6-1 with TRBJ2-5, with 9 positions matching TRBD1. From germline, CDR1 is MNHNS and CDR2 SASEGT. CDR3 size: 14 residues. V was clipped by 4 bases and J by 2 bases; unmatched bases: 2. The CDR3 DNA reads as TGTGCCAGCAGTGCCGGGACAGGGCAAGAGACCCAGTACTTC. Protein: CASSAGTGQETQYF.

This chain connects TRBV10-3 to TRBJ1-4; D is perhaps TRBD1 (5 bases). This CDR3 contains 15 residues. The germline V and J ends were trimmed by 4 bases and 2 bases, with 11 bases remaining between them. Per germline, CDR1 ENHRY and CDR2 SYGVKD. The CDR3, as DNA: TGTGCCATCAGTGCCCAGGGAGCCACTAATGAAAAACTGTTTTTT. Protein product: CAISAQGATNEKLFF.

V gene TRBV4-3 combines with J gene TRBJ1-3, with D maybe TRBD1 (6 bases). The CDR3 spans 15 residues. Trimming stripped 4 bases from V and 3 bases from J, with 13 bases between. Germline V gives CDR1 LGHNA, CDR2 YSLEER. CDR3 in DNA: TGCGCCAGCAGCCGTAAACAGGGTGATGGAAACACCATATATTTT. Protein: CASSRKQGDGNTIYF.

This rearrangement joins TRBV27 to TRBJ1-5; 7 bases line up with TRBD1. The germline gives CDR1 MNHEY, CDR2 SMNVEV (reference sequence). This CDR3 comprises 16 residues. V shed 6 bases, J shed 5 bases, and the junction held 13 bases outside the gene matches. CDR3 in DNA: TGTGCCAGCAGACCAATCGGGACAGACTCGGATCAGCCCCAGCATTTT. It is translated as CASRPIGTDSDQPQHF.

The chain employs TRBV28 and TRBJ2-7; 12 nucleotides agree with TRBD2. Germline V gene data show CDR1 as MDHEN and CDR2 as SYDVKM. The CDR3 has 16 amino acids. V was pared by 4 bases and J by 9 bases, with 13 bases of the junction left unmatched. The CDR3 DNA is TGTGCCAGCAGTTCCGGGACTAGCGGGTACACCGAGGGGCAGTACTTC. Translated, it gives CASSSGTSGYTEGQYF.

This clone occurred once. The CDR3 is CASSYRPPSNYGYTF. CDR3 nucleotide sequence: TGTGCCAGCAGTTACCGGCCCCCTTCTAACTATGGCTACACCTTC. This chain uses TRBV6-5 with TRBJ1-2, with D uncertain. Germline V gives CDR1 MNHEY, CDR2 SVGAGI. The CDR3 extends over 15 amino acids. Between the trimmed V and J ends, which lost 2 bases and 0 bases, there was a span of 10 bases.

The chain carries TRBV2 and TRBJ1-1, with D uncertain. Trimming left V 3 bases short and J 10 bases short, with 9 bases between. Per germline, CDR1 SNHLY and CDR2 FYNNEI. CDR3 length equals 11 residues. CDR3 amino acids: CASSDTAGAFF. The CDR3 bases are TGTGCCAGCAGTGACACAGCTGGAGCTTTCTTT.

Notes on this clone: The identical CDR3 is also encoded by other nucleotide sequences in the sample. J is TRBJ2-2 and V is TRBV5-1; D perhaps matches TRBD2 (5 bases). The CDR3 spans 15 residues. The germline V gene encodes CDR1 SGHRS and CDR2 YFSETQ. Trimming took 3 bases from V and 1 from J, leaving 10 bases between them. This CDR3 is CASSSLAVNTGELFF. The CDR3 region has the DNA TGCGCCAGCAGCTCGCTAGCAGTGAACACCGGGGAGCTGTTTTTT. Complete variable domain (other parts from reference TRBV5-1 and TRBJ2-2): KAGVTQTPRYLIKTRGQQVTLSCSPISGHRSVSWYQQTPGQGLQFLFEYFSETQRNKGNFPGRFSGRQFSNSRSEMNVSTLELGDSALYLCASSSLAVNTGELFFGEGSRLTVL.

CDR3 loop: CASTETSGIGETQYF. Here the CDR3 DNA reads TGTGCCAGCACGGAAACTAGCGGGATAGGAGAGACCCAGTACTTC. J is TRBJ2-5 and V is TRBV2; 10 bases line up with TRBD2. The V and J ends lost 7 bases and 4 bases, in that order; junction bases with no gene match: 9. Per germline, CDR1 SNHLY and CDR2 FYNNEI. The length of the CDR3 is 15 residues.

Of note for this clone: This sample includes further DNA sequences coding for the same CDR3. This chain joins TRBV18 and TRBJ1-1, with TRBD1 identical over 11 bases. Germline CDR1 reads KGHSH; CDR2 reads LQKENI. V was clipped by 3 bases and J by 2 bases; unmatched bases: 5. CDR3 length: 16 amino acids. CDR3 in amino acids: CASSPLDRGLNTEAFF. Written as DNA, the CDR3 is TGTGCCAGCTCACCCCTGGACAGGGGGCTCAACACTGAAGCTTTCTTT.

The chain is built from TRBV29-1 and TRBJ1-4, with a weak D call TRBD1 (6 bases). Germline V gene lookup returns CDR1 SQVTM and CDR2 ANQGSEA. The CDR3 totals 14 residues. Between the trimmed V and J ends, which lost 4 bases and 6 bases, there was a span of 15 bases. CDR3 sequence (DNA): TGCAGCGTTGCTAACAGGGTAGGAGATGAAAAACTGTTTTTT. Its protein product is CSVANRVGDEKLFF.

This clone appeared once. V is TRBV19 and J is TRBJ2-3; the match to TRBD1 covers 8 bases. The CDR3 spans 15 residues. V was pared by 8 bases and J by 8 bases, with 15 bases of the junction left unmatched. Germline-derived CDR1 and CDR2 are LNHDA and SQIVND (reference sequence). CDR3 in DNA: TGTGCCAGTTTGGACCGGACAGGGCTAGGCTCTACGCAGTATTTT. Its translation is CASLDRTGLGSTQYF. Supplemented by reference TRBV19 and TRBJ2-3, the full variable domain reads DGGITQSPKYLFRKEGQNVTLSCEQNLNHDAMYWYRQDPGQGLRLIYYSQIVNDFQKGDIAEGYSVSREKKESFPLTVTSAQKNPTAFYLCASLDRTGLGSTQYFGPGTRLTVL.

This rearrangement joins TRBV6-5 to TRBJ1-1, with D perhaps matching TRBD1 (5 bases). Per the germline V gene, CDR1 is MNHEY and CDR2 is SVGAGI. V was cut by 7 bases and J by 6 bases, with 18 bases left in between. The CDR3 consists of 14 residues. CDR3 sequence reads: CASKTGAGWAEAFF. The CDR3 DNA sequence: TGTGCCAGCAAAACCGGGGCGGGTTGGGCTGAAGCTTTCTTT.

This clone came up once. The chain joins TRBV10-2 to TRBJ2-7, with D maybe TRBD1 (6 bases). CDR3 size: 15 residues. In germline, CDR1 is WSHSY, CDR2 SAAADI. The V gene lost 7 bases and the J gene lost 6 bases, with 22 bases spanning the gap. CDR3 region: CASTPGPIRRGEQYF. As DNA, the CDR3 is TGCGCCAGCACTCCGGGACCCATTCGCAGGGGCGAGCAGTACTTC.

This clone has just one count. In DNA form, the CDR3 reads TGTGCCAGCAGCTTAGGGCCGGGTTCGGTCGTTCAAGAGACCCAGTACTTC. This translates into CASSLGPGSVVQETQYF. V and J are TRBV5-5 and TRBJ2-5; D not resolved. The CDR3 loop spans 17 amino acids. Germline CDR1 reads SGHKS; CDR2 reads YYEKEE (reference sequence). Trimming removed 2 bases from V and 2 bases from J, with 19 bases in between.

DNA of the CDR3: TGTGCCAGCAGCTTACGGGCGGGAGTTTTCTACGAGCAGTACTTC. Amino acid sequence: CASSLRAGVFYEQYF. The chain uses TRBV11-2 and TRBJ2-7, with 7 bases lining up with TRBD2. Trimming took 2 bases from V and 3 from J; bases not matched to a gene: 7. Germline assignment: CDR1 SGHAT and CDR2 FQNNGV. The CDR3 has 15 amino acids.

V usage is TRBV11-3 and J usage is TRBJ2-7, with D perhaps matching TRBD1 or TRBD2 (5 bases each). The CDR3 is made up of 13 amino acids. V dropped 0 bases and J dropped 4 bases, with 7 bases sitting between them. Germline CDR1 and CDR2: SGHNT and YENEEA. The CDR3 region has the DNA TGTGCCAGCAGCTTAGAGAGGGGATACGAGCAGTACTTC. Its protein product is CASSLERGYEQYF.

The rearrangement uses TRBV5-6 and TRBJ2-7; 10 positions agree with TRBD2. This CDR3 has 14 residues. CDR1 SGHDT and CDR2 YYEEEE come from the germline V gene. V shed 4 bases, J shed 2 bases, and the junction held 3 bases outside the gene matches. CDR3 amino acids: CASSLTSGPYEQYF. The CDR3 bases are TGTGCCAGCAGCCTGACTAGCGGGCCCTACGAGCAGTACTTC.

The chain has TRBV28 and TRBJ1-1; D remains ambiguous. Germline CDR1 MDHEN, CDR2 SYDVKM. This CDR3 is 15 amino acids long. The V gene lost 7 bases and the J gene lost 0 bases, with 15 bases spanning the gap. Here the CDR3 reads CASTPALGMNTEAFF. In DNA, the CDR3 is TGTGCCAGCACCCCAGCCTTGGGCATGAACACTGAAGCTTTCTTT.

The chain is built from TRBV7-9 and TRBJ2-7, with 9 bases aligning to TRBD2. Germline CDR1 SEHNR, CDR2 FQNEAQ (reference sequence). The CDR3 extends over 17 amino acids. Trimming took 5 bases from V and 1 from J; bases not matched to a gene: 12. DNA of the CDR3: TGTGCCAGCAGCCCAGCCGCCGGGACTAGCACGTCCTACGAGCAGTACTTC. This encodes CASSPAAGTSTSYEQYF.

The table lists this clone with a count of one. The V gene is TRBV6-5, the J gene TRBJ2-2; D gene ambiguous. The CDR3 extends over 15 amino acids. The V gene's germline CDR1 is MNHEY and CDR2 SVGAGI. V was pared by 6 bases and J by 5 bases, with 16 bases between. The CDR3 is CASRRQGRRTGELFF. CDR3 sequence (DNA): TGTGCCAGCAGGCGACAAGGGCGGAGAACCGGGGAGCTGTTTTTT.

The chain recombines TRBV6-5 with TRBJ1-2; TRBD1 aligns across 8 bases. V dropped 6 bases and J dropped 6; count of bases not matched to a gene: 6. Germline CDR1 MNHEY, CDR2 SVGAGI. The CDR3 consists of 13 residues. CDR3 sequence reads: CASRRQGKDGYTF. For the CDR3, the DNA is TGTGCCAGCAGACGACAGGGGAAAGATGGCTACACCTTC.

This clone appeared a single time. The V gene is TRBV5-8, the J gene TRBJ2-5, with TRBD2 matching over 8 bases. The V gene end was trimmed by 0 bases and the J gene end by 5 bases; junction bases not matched to a gene: 6. This CDR3 is 15 amino acids long. CDR1 is SGHTS, CDR2 YDEGEE, per germline. This chain's CDR3 is CASSLAFLAGETQYF. Here the CDR3 DNA reads TGTGCCAGCAGCTTGGCCTTTCTAGCGGGTGAGACCCAGTACTTC.

A single count supports this clone. The genes are TRBV19 and TRBJ2-1, with D possibly TRBD1 on 5 matching bases. The V and J ends lost 2 bases and 1 base respectively, with 9 bases between them. In germline, CDR1 is LNHDA, CDR2 SQIVND (reference sequence). The CDR3 loop spans 15 amino acids. CDR3 residues: CASSILTGSYNEQFF. The CDR3, as DNA: TGTGCCAGTAGTATATTAACAGGTTCCTACAATGAGCAGTTCTTC.